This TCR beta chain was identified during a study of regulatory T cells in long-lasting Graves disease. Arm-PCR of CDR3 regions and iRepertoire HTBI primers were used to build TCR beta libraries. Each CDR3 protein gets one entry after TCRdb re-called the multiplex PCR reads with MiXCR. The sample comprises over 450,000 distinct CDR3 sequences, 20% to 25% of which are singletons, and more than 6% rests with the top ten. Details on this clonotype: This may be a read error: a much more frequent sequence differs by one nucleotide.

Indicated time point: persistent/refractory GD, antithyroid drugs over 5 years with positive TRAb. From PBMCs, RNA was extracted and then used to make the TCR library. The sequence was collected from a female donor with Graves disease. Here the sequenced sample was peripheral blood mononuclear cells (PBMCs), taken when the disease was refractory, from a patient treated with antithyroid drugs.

This CDR3 is CASSAKGDTGELFF. Written as DNA, the CDR3 is TGTGCCAGCAGTGCTAAAGGGGACACCGGGGAGCTGTTTTTT. The rearrangement uses TRBV7-9 and TRBJ2-2, with D possibly being TRBD1 (5 bases). V was pared by 6 bases and J by 3 bases, with 11 bases between. CDR1 and CDR2 (germline): SEHNR, FQNEAQ (reference sequence). The CDR3 loop spans 14 amino acids.